The table lists the clone carrying this T cell receptor beta chain with a few counts. Germline and genes: mouse. The CDR3 end is not reached by the read, which stops 1 residue before it; the germline J gene fills it in. Method: immunoSEQ multiplex PCR; TCRdb's copy keeps in-frame clones and lacks some. The repertoire consists of thousands of clones, with 40% to 55% occurring once and the leading ten covering over 3%. This sample's time point: mouse harvest day 7 after allogeneic transplant. Tail vein injection delivered 10^7 T-cell-depleted bone marrow cells and 10^6 splenic CD5+ T cells. This record belongs to a study of tissue T cells after allogeneic stem cell transplantation. The germline CDR1 and CDR2 sequences are KGHTA and FQNQQP. The CDR3 has 15 residues.

The rearrangement uses TRBV23 and TRBJ1-4; the DNA was not compared with TRBD1, the D call given in the table. Sequenced input: gut tissue. The receptor comes from a female BALB/c mouse given C57BL/6 T cells with graft-versus-host disease after an allogeneic hematopoietic cell transplant. The CDR3 sequence: CSSSQSRVSNERLFF. Incomplete CDR3 DNA: TGCTCCAGCAGTCAATCGAGGGTTTCCAACGAAAGATTATTT.